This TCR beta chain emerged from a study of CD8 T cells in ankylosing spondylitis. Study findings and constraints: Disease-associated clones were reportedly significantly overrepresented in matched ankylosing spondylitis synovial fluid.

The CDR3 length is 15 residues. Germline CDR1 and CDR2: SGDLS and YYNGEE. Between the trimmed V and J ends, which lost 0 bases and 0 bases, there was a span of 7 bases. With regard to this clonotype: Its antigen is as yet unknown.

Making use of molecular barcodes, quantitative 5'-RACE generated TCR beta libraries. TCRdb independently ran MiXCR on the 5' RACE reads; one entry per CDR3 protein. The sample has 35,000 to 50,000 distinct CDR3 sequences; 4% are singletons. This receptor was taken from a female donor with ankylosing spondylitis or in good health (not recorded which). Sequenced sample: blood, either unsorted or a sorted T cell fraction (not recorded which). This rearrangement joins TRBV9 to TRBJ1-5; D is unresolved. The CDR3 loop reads CASSVDVNSNQPQHF. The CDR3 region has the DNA TGTGCCAGCAGCGTAGACGTTAATAGCAATCAGCCCCAGCATTTT.